This T cell receptor beta chain was sequenced in a study of T cells after yellow fever vaccination (dated by TCRdb to between 2018 and 2020). With respect to the entire study: The SMART-Seq v4 Ultra Low Input RNA kit was used to prepare libraries from fractions with low cell numbers. Blood was collected at multiple timepoints before and after primary and secondary immunization, and bulk PBMC replicates and cell subsets were isolated. To follow T-cell clones before and after primary and booster YFV17D yellow fever vaccination, bulk TCR alpha and beta repertoires were sequenced over time. Two healthy male donors, one aged 18 to 29 and one aged 30 to 39 years, were included in the cohort.

The paper's findings and limits, for the study overall: Computational filtering was needed because FACS-sorted repertoires could contain abundant contaminating clonotypes from the bulk population. The secondary T-cell response was found to be weaker but faster than the primary response, with a peak reached on day 5 rather than on day 15. Most clones expanded after primary vaccination were re-detected after the booster (around 96% of CD4 and around 88% of CD8), suggesting broad memory maintenance. Because the study included only two donors, the extent to which the findings can be generalized is limited. A small share of clonotypes was detected in both CD4 and CD8 compartments, with the overlap likely arising from convergent recombination.

TCRdb shows the sequencer as Illumina NovaSeq 6000. Synthesis of TCR cDNA relied on 5'RACE template switching, a step that introduced a universal primer site along with unique molecular identifiers. Priming for cDNA synthesis came from both the TCR alpha and TCR beta constant segments. Libraries were amplified in two PCR steps, with sample barcodes and sequencing adapters added in the second step. Libraries were sequenced on Illumina HiSeq 2500 (2x100 bp) or NovaSeq (2x150 bp). Concerning the study's data processing: Reads were demultiplexed and collapsed into UMI consensus sequences with MIGEC, and V(D)J alignment was performed with MiXCR. Clonotypes responding to the vaccine were identified with edgeR on replicate PBMC samples, with the criteria of FDR below 0.01 and a log2 fold change above 5 up to day 15. Each bulk clonotype received a CD4 or CD8 identity based on whether the sequenced CD4 or CD8 repertoire contained that clonotype at higher abundance. TCRdb reran the public reads through fastp at Q25 and MiXCR, keeping productive beta chains. All rows with the same CDR3 protein become a single entry with the most common DNA and genes. These V and J calls derive from TCRdb rather than the authors' analysis. The sample yields some 350,000 distinct CDR3 sequences; approximately 4% were counted once. Jointly, the top ten make up 20% to 25% of the sample.

With respect to this clonotype: Its cognate antigen has yet to be identified. The input lacks base qualities; no much larger clone sits a single base away.

From its cysteine to its phenylalanine, the CDR3 spans 13 amino acids. The DNA shown is the 39-base CDR3, in frame from base 1. According to the germline V gene, CDR1 reads SGHRS and CDR2 reads YFSETQ. V is shortened by 7 bases, J by 6 bases, and the region joining them spans 17 bases. The sample's treatment or condition label is to be understood as: live attenuated yellow fever vaccine strain. At each blood-draw timepoint, two biological replicates of bulk PBMCs were collected. A standard Ficoll-Paque protocol was used to isolate PBMCs from peripheral blood. RNA was extracted with TriZol from bulk PBMCs, CD4 and CD8 fractions, and dextramer-positive and dextramer-negative fractions.

Source: PBMCs, taken 5 days after the yellow fever booster vaccination. This sequence originates from a man aged 18 to 35 who received the YFV17D yellow fever vaccine. The receptor chain draws on TRBV5-1 and TRBJ2-7; the D segment cannot be called with confidence. The CDR3 protein: CASRGSERREQYF. The bases are TGCGCCAGCCGCGGCAGTGAAAGACGCGAGCAGTACTTC.